Shown below are 21 T cell receptor beta chains from a single sample sequenced in a study of blood T cell repertoires in COVID-19. The repertoire was sequenced with immunoSEQ multiplex PCR; TCRdb's copy has only in-frame clones and lacks some. Of over 110,000 clones listed, 80% to 90% are singletons. Sequencing was performed on peripheral blood. The receptors were gathered from a woman aged 50 to 60 with acute or convalescent COVID-19.

The chain links TRBV30 to TRBJ2-7; D call uncertain. The CDR3 is 11 amino acids. Trimming shortened V by 6 bases and J by 2 bases, and 8 bases separated the two germline ends. CDR1 and CDR2 from the germline V gene are GTSNPN and SVGIG (reference sequence). Here the CDR3 reads CACQVAYEQYF. The CDR3 nucleotides read TGTGCCTGCCAGGTGGCCTACGAGCAGTACTTC.

This chain uses TRBV7-9 with TRBJ2-5, with 8 bases that match TRBD1. Germline V CDR1 and CDR2: SEHNR, FQNEAQ (reference sequence). The ends lost 1 base at V and 5 bases at J; junction bases unmatched: 9. The CDR3 sequence is 16 residues long. CDR3 sequence reads: CASSLVGRGRLETQYF. The CDR3 DNA reads as TGTGCCAGCAGCTTAGTGGGCAGGGGGCGCCTTGAGACCCAGTACTTC. Based on the CDR3 plus reference TRBV7-9 and TRBJ2-5, the full variable domain is DTGVSQNPRHKITKRGQNVTFRCDPISEHNRLYWYRQTLGQGPEFLTYFQNEAQLEKSRLLSDRFSAERPKGSFSTLEIQRTEQGDSAMYLCASSLVGRGRLETQYFGPGTRLLVL.

This clone was counted once. The rearrangement links TRBV30 to TRBJ1-1; D not resolved. This CDR3 is built from 12 residues. CDR1 is GTSNPN and CDR2 is SVGIG in the germline V gene (reference sequence). The V and J ends lost 0 bases and 5 bases respectively, with 7 bases between them. The CDR3 reads CAWSVRGTEAFF. CDR3 nucleotide sequence: TGTGCCTGGAGTGTCCGGGGAACTGAAGCTTTCTTT.

This clone was found once. In nucleotides, the CDR3 is TGCGCCAGCAGACGAAGCCCAGAACCGGGACACCCGTATAGCAATCAGCCCCAGCATTTT. It translates to CASRRSPEPGHPYSNQPQHF. This sequence joins TRBV4-1 and TRBJ1-5, with D possibly being TRBD1 (6 bases). The germline CDR1 and CDR2 sequences are MGHRA and YSYEKL. This CDR3 has 20 residues. The germline V and J ends were trimmed by 6 bases and 0 bases, with 27 bases remaining between them.

The V and J genes are TRBV5-1 and TRBJ2-2, with 8 bases matching TRBD2. From germline, CDR1 is SGHRS and CDR2 YFSETQ. This CDR3 contains 15 residues. V shed 2 bases, J shed 7 bases, and the junction held 7 bases outside the gene matches. Written as DNA, the CDR3 is TGCGCCAGCAGCTTAGCGGGAGTCGGAAGCGGGGAGCTGTTTTTT. Protein product: CASSLAGVGSGELFF. The whole variable domain, remainder taken from reference TRBV5-1 and TRBJ2-2, is KAGVTQTPRYLIKTRGQQVTLSCSPISGHRSVSWYQQTPGQGLQFLFEYFSETQRNKGNFPGRFSGRQFSNSRSEMNVSTLELGDSALYLCASSLAGVGSGELFFGEGSRLTVL.

The genes are TRBV7-6 and TRBJ2-6; D ambiguous. This CDR3 contains 16 residues. V was trimmed by 5 bases and J by 0 bases, leaving 11 bases between them. CDR1 is SGHVS, CDR2 FNYEAQ, per germline. CDR3 DNA sequence: TGTGCCAGCAGCCCATTAGTTAGCTCTGGGGCCAACGTCCTGACTTTC. Protein: CASSPLVSSGANVLTF.

This rearrangement joins TRBV25-1 to TRBJ1-6; D not certain. The CDR3 sequence is 14 residues long. Germline CDR1 is MGHDK and CDR2 is SYGVNS. Trimming stripped 6 bases from V and 0 bases from J, with 6 bases between. CDR3 protein: CASSLSSYNSPLHF. CDR3 in DNA: TGTGCCAGCAGCCTGAGCTCCTATAATTCACCCCTCCACTTT.

The rearrangement links TRBV7-2 to TRBJ2-4, with D possibly matching TRBD1 (6 bases). CDR1 and CDR2 from the germline V gene are SGHTA and FQGNSA. With 5 bases removed from V and 0 bases from J, the gap between germline ends came to 11 bases. The CDR3 spans 15 residues. In DNA, the CDR3 is TGTGCCAGCAGCCCGGACAGTTTAGCCAAAAACATTCAGTACTTC. This sequence encodes CASSPDSLAKNIQYF.

This sequence joins TRBV4-1 and TRBJ2-1, with D possibly TRBD2 on 6 matching bases. Germline V gene lookup returns CDR1 MGHRA and CDR2 YSYEKL. The CDR3 length is 20 residues. With 0 bases removed from V and 6 bases from J, the gap between germline ends came to 27 bases. CDR3 nucleotides: TGCGCCAGCAGCCAAGACACACGCAGCCCTCGACTAGTGTTCATCAATGAGCAGTTCTTC. Its translation: CASSQDTRSPRLVFINEQFF.

J is TRBJ1-1 and V is TRBV7-8; 9 bases are shared with TRBD1. Losses at the gene ends were 4 bases for V and 1 base for J; bases not matched to a gene: 7. This CDR3 is 16 amino acids long. In germline, CDR1 is SGHVS, CDR2 FQNEAQ. The CDR3 DNA is TGTGCCAGCAGCTCACAGGGGGCCGTTAGGAACACTGAAGCTTTCTTT. Translation gives CASSSQGAVRNTEAFF.

J is TRBJ2-7 and V is TRBV7-3; 7 bases align to TRBD1. After removal of 2 bases from V and 1 base from J, the junction contained 5 bases not matched to a gene. This CDR3 comprises 15 residues. Germline V gene data show CDR1 as SGHTA and CDR2 as FQGTGA. The CDR3 bases are TGTGCCAGCAGCTTATCGACAGGGTGGTCCTACGAGCAGTACTTC. This translates into CASSLSTGWSYEQYF. The full variable domain, rest sourced from reference TRBV7-3 and TRBJ2-7, is GAGVSQTPSNKVTEKGKYVELRCDPISGHTALYWYRQSLGQGPEFLIYFQGTGAADDSGLPNDRFFAVRPEGSVSTLKIQRTERGDSAVYLCASSLSTGWSYEQYFGPGTRLTVT.

This rearrangement joins TRBV6-1 to TRBJ1-6; no clear D gene. This CDR3 is built from 14 residues. Trimming stripped 3 bases from V and 13 bases from J, with 16 bases between. The germline V gene has CDR1 MNHNS and CDR2 SASEGT. CDR3 loop: CASSDPGIRVPLHF. CDR3 bases: TGTGCCAGCAGTGATCCCGGGATACGGGTCCCCCTCCACTTT.

The V call is TRBV27, the J call TRBJ1-1; 8 positions match TRBD1. Germline-derived CDR1 and CDR2 are MNHEY and SMNVEV (reference sequence). Germline trimming cut 0 bases from V and 5 bases from J; bases unmatched to any gene: 8. The CDR3 has 16 amino acids. As DNA, the CDR3 is TGTGCCAGCAGTTTATCCCCAGGACAGGGTGTGACTGAAGCTTTCTTT. Residues: CASSLSPGQGVTEAFF.

J is TRBJ2-3 and V is TRBV14; possible D gene TRBD2, 5 bases. V gave up 0 bases and J gave up 2 bases, with 15 bases separating them. The germline V gene encodes CDR1 SGHDN and CDR2 FVKESK. This CDR3 region has 17 residues. This chain's CDR3 is CASSQEHGGSITDTQYF. The CDR3 nucleotides read TGTGCCAGCAGCCAAGAGCACGGAGGTAGTATCACAGATACGCAGTATTTT.

The DNA of the CDR3 is TGTGCCAGCGGAAGGGACACCACAGATACGCAGTATTTT. It translates to CASGRDTTDTQYF. The chain recombines TRBV2 with TRBJ2-3; perhaps TRBD1 as D (6 bases). The length of the CDR3 is 13 residues. CDR1 is SNHLY, CDR2 FYNNEI, per germline. Trimming left V 8 bases short and J 2 bases short, with 11 bases between.

V usage is TRBV30 and J usage is TRBJ2-5; TRBD2 matches at 11 bases. After removal of 4 bases from V and 8 bases from J, the junction contained 9 bases not matched to a gene. CDR1 and CDR2 from the germline V gene are GTSNPN and SVGIG (reference sequence). The CDR3 sequence is 14 residues long. CDR3 nucleotides: TGTGCCTGGATGGTAGCGGGGGGGCTTGACACCCAGTACTTC. The encoded protein is CAWMVAGGLDTQYF. Using reference TRBV30 and TRBJ2-5 for the parts outside the CDR3, the full variable domain is SQTIHQWPATLVQPVGSPLSLECTVEGTSNPNLYWYRQAAGRGLQLLFYSVGIGQISSEVPQNLSASRPQDRQFILSSKKLLLSDSGFYLCAWMVAGGLDTQYFGPGTRLLVL.

The V gene is TRBV7-9, the J gene TRBJ1-1; D gene uncertain. V lost 1 base and J 0 bases, leaving 9 bases between the germline ends. The CDR3 contains 15 residues. In germline, CDR1 is SEHNR, CDR2 FQNEAQ (reference sequence). DNA for the CDR3: TGTGCCAGCAGCTTAGGGGCAGCCATGAACACTGAAGCTTTCTTT. Amino acid sequence: CASSLGAAMNTEAFF.

The chain combines TRBV7-8 with TRBJ2-5; TRBD1 is a possible D gene (6 bases). Trimming shortened V by 5 bases and J by 4 bases, and 11 bases separated the two germline ends. The germline gives CDR1 SGHVS, CDR2 FQNEAQ. The CDR3 has 13 amino acids. CDR3 nucleotides: TGTGCCAGCAGCGGACCAGGGGTAGAGACCCAGTACTTC. It codes for CASSGPGVETQYF.

V is TRBV3-1 (or the pseudogene TRBV3-2) and J is TRBJ1-1, with a weak D call TRBD1 (6 bases). This CDR3 is 14 amino acids long. V lost 7 bases to trimming and J lost 0 bases, with 12 bases between them. CDR1 is LGHDT, CDR2 YNNKEL, per germline (reference sequence). This CDR3 reads CASILQGMNTEAFF. CDR3 bases: TGTGCCAGCATCCTACAGGGCATGAACACTGAAGCTTTCTTT.

The chain couples TRBV19 to TRBJ1-3; D unresolved. CDR1 and CDR2 from the germline V gene are LNHDA and SQIVND (reference sequence). The CDR3 runs 13 residues. The V end was cut by 5 bases, the J end by 3 bases, with 8 bases between. The DNA for the CDR3 is TGTGCCAGTAGTGACCGAGGTGGAAACACCATATATTTT. This encodes CASSDRGGNTIYF.

This clone was counted once. The chain links TRBV12-3 or TRBV12-4 to TRBJ2-1; D is possibly TRBD1 (5 bases). V was trimmed by 1 base and J by 9 bases, leaving 10 bases between them. This CDR3 is 13 amino acids long. The CDR3: CASSLGSRAEQFF. CDR3 sequence (DNA): TGTGCCAGCAGTTTAGGAAGCAGGGCTGAGCAGTTCTTC.